Ten or more counts support the clone carrying this T cell receptor (beta chain). The diagnostic basis comprised clinical symptoms, serum thyroxine and TRAb, thyroid ultrasound and orbital computed tomography. The source of the PBMCs was 10 ml of fresh peripheral blood. This specimen comes from a study of T cells in Graves' hyperthyroidism and ophthalmopathy. At the level of the study: At initial diagnosis, before any treatment had begun, peripheral blood was obtained.

Amplified regions were TCR beta CDR3 sequences from RNA transcripts. When the TCR CDR3 underwent first-round RT-PCR, the HTBI primer set was used. TCRdb reprocessed the multiplex PCR reads with MiXCR, giving one entry per CDR3 protein. Of around 450,000 distinct CDR3 sequences listed, 15% to 19% are singletons. The germline V gene encodes CDR1 SGHDN and CDR2 FVKESK. The junction had 8 bases not matched to a gene; V was cut back by 5 bases and J by 3 bases. This CDR3 spans 16 amino acids. This rearrangement joins TRBV14 to TRBJ2-7, with 12 bases lining up with TRBD2. Sequenced material: blood. The sequence was obtained from a woman under 30 with Graves' hyperthyroidism. Here the CDR3 reads CASSYASGRARYEQYF. CDR3 nucleotides: TGTGCCAGCAGCTACGCTAGCGGGAGGGCCCGCTACGAGCAGTACTTC.